This T cell receptor beta chain was observed in a study of identifying expanded T cells in peripheral blood. General study points: Technical replicates showed about 1.2 changed clones; about two weeks approximately 16; four weeks 19.

Sequenced by immunoSEQ multiplex PCR; TCRdb stores in-frame clones only, minus some. Of tens of thousands of clones in the sample, over 75% were seen once. Germline V CDR1 and CDR2: ENHRY, SYGVKD. The CDR3 extends over 12 amino acids. V was cut by 2 bases and J by 6 bases, with 8 bases left in between. This clone was detected a few times. What it recognizes is unknown. Specimen: blood. The TCR originated in a person aged 18 to 70 in good health. The chain recombines TRBV10-3 with TRBJ2-7; D possibly corresponds to TRBD2 (5 bases). This chain's CDR3 is CAISESGFEQYF. Written as DNA, the CDR3 is TGTGCCATCAGTGAGAGCGGATTCGAGCAGTACTTC.